This entry lists 4 T cell receptor beta chains sequenced from one sample in a study of identical twins. TCRdb re-called the 5' RACE reads with MiXCR, one entry per CDR3 protein. The table has over 500,000 distinct CDR3 sequences, about 20% seen once. The data also belong to a second study, concerning T cells expressing NK-cell markers.

Sequences were obtained from CD4+ T cells sorted from blood. The receptors were sampled from a woman in her late teens or twenties in good health.

The J gene is TRBJ2-5, the V gene TRBV6-1; D is unclear. The V gene's germline CDR1 is MNHNS and CDR2 SASEGT. This CDR3 has 15 amino acids. Between the trimmed V and J ends, which lost 6 bases and 0 bases, there was a span of 14 bases. The CDR3 loop is CASSNRRLYQETQYF. The DNA of the CDR3 is TGTGCCAGCAGCAACAGAAGACTGTACCAAGAGACCCAGTACTTC.

V is TRBV19 and J is TRBJ2-3; D may be TRBD1 or TRBD2 (6 bases each). Per germline, CDR1 LNHDA and CDR2 SQIVND (reference sequence). With 3 bases removed from V and 3 bases from J, the gap between germline ends came to 10 bases. The CDR3 is 14 amino acids. The CDR3 sequence is CASSMAGQTDTQYF. The CDR3 bases are TGTGCCAGTAGTATGGCGGGACAAACAGATACGCAGTATTTT.

This rearrangement joins TRBV27 to TRBJ2-3; D is uncertain. The CDR3 is 14 amino acids. V lost 8 bases and J lost 0, with 12 bases in between. CDR1 is MNHEY and CDR2 is SMNVEV in the germline V gene (reference sequence). For the CDR3, the DNA is TGTGCCAGCTGTTATGCGGCTAGCACAGATACGCAGTATTTT. It codes for CASCYAASTDTQYF.

In this sample, this clonotype turned up a few times. The rearrangement links TRBV13 to TRBJ2-5; D unresolved. Germline-derived CDR1 and CDR2 are PRHDT and FYEKMQ (reference sequence). This CDR3 comprises 13 residues. Trimming removed 4 bases at V and 3 bases at J, with 9 bases between. The CDR3 reads CASSSPGKETQYF. The DNA of the CDR3 is TGTGCCAGCAGCTCACCCGGAAAAGAGACCCAGTACTTC.